The 17 T cell receptor beta chains given below trace back to one sample, sequenced in a study of neurological immune-mediated disorders. Specified time point: technical triplicate 2. TCRdb reprocessed the 5' RACE reads with MiXCR, giving one entry per CDR3 protein. The sample consists of around 56,000 distinct CDR3 sequences, around 24% of them appearing once. The sequenced sample was PBMCs. The receptors were gathered from a man in his 60s with HTLV-1-associated myelopathy (HAM/TSP).

This clonotype was recorded many times. This chain links TRBV14 with TRBJ2-7; D assignment may be TRBD1 or TRBD2 (6 bases each). Germline CDR1 SGHDN, CDR2 FVKESK. The germline V and J ends were trimmed by 2 bases and 8 bases, with 13 bases remaining between them. CDR3 length: 13 amino acids. CDR3 protein: CASSQFEGGQQYF. The CDR3 DNA follows: TGTGCCAGCAGCCAATTTGAAGGGGGGCAGCAGTACTTC.

Many counts were recorded for this clonotype. The chain recombines TRBV5-1 with TRBJ2-1, with 7 bases lining up with TRBD1. V lost 4 bases to trimming and J lost 8 bases; unmatched junction nucleotides: 6. Germline assignment: CDR1 SGHRS and CDR2 YFSETQ. CDR3 size: 13 residues. The CDR3 protein is CASSADRVDEQFF. In DNA, the CDR3 is TGCGCCAGCAGCGCCGACAGGGTCGATGAGCAGTTCTTC. The entire variable domain, with the rest obtained from reference TRBV5-1 and TRBJ2-1, is as follows: KAGVTQTPRYLIKTRGQQVTLSCSPISGHRSVSWYQQTPGQGLQFLFEYFSETQRNKGNFPGRFSGRQFSNSRSEMNVSTLELGDSALYLCASSADRVDEQFFGPGTRLTVL.

The chain carries TRBV5-1 and TRBJ2-6; D ambiguous. The V end lost 4 bases, the J end lost 0 bases, and 8 bases lay between the germline ends. Germline V gene sequence: CDR1 SGHRS, CDR2 YFSETQ. The CDR3 length is 15 residues. CDR3 amino acids: CASSPGVSGANVLTF. CDR3 DNA: TGCGCCAGCAGCCCGGGTGTCTCTGGGGCCAACGTCCTGACTTTC.

This chain joins TRBV30 and TRBJ1-1, with 7 bases identical to TRBD1. V was pared by 1 base and J by 3 bases, with 5 bases of the junction left unmatched. The CDR3 runs to 14 residues. The germline gives CDR1 GTSNPN, CDR2 SVGIG (reference sequence). Here the CDR3 reads CAWSATGVHTEAFF. The CDR3 DNA reads TGTGCCTGGAGTGCTACAGGGGTACACACTGAAGCTTTCTTT.

In this sample, this clonotype turned up many times. The CDR3: CASSFGLDSLLFF. In DNA, the CDR3 is TGTGCCAGCAGTTTCGGGCTGGACAGTCTTCTGTTTTTT. The chain is built from TRBV12-3 or TRBV12-4 and TRBJ1-4, with TRBD1 as a possible D gene (6 bases). The CDR3 runs 13 residues. V shed 3 bases and J shed 14 bases, with 16 bases lying between them.

V is TRBV18 and J is TRBJ2-3, with a tentative D call TRBD2 (5 bases). V dropped 4 bases and J dropped 3 bases, with 17 bases sitting between them. This CDR3 comprises 16 residues. Germline CDR1 KGHSH, CDR2 LQKENI. The CDR3 here is CASSQTRGLRTDTQYF. The DNA of the CDR3 is TGTGCCAGCTCACAAACTAGAGGCCTAAGGACAGATACGCAGTATTTT.

This clonotype was counted ten times or more. This chain uses TRBV5-1 with TRBJ2-7; TRBD1 or TRBD2 may be the D gene (5 bases each). The CDR3 contains 15 residues. Looked up from germline, CDR1 is SGHRS and CDR2 is YFSETQ. V gave up 4 bases and J gave up 2 bases, with 16 bases separating them. Written as DNA, the CDR3 is TGCGCCAGCAGCCCGTCCGGGACGGACCCCTACGAGCAGTACTTC. It codes for CASSPSGTDPYEQYF. Combining the CDR3 with reference TRBV5-1 and TRBJ2-7 gives the whole variable domain KAGVTQTPRYLIKTRGQQVTLSCSPISGHRSVSWYQQTPGQGLQFLFEYFSETQRNKGNFPGRFSGRQFSNSRSEMNVSTLELGDSALYLCASSPSGTDPYEQYFGPGTRLTVT.

At least ten counts were recorded for this clonotype. V and J are TRBV12-3 or TRBV12-4 and TRBJ1-5; 7 nucleotides match TRBD1. CDR3 length: 15 residues. The junction had 3 bases not matched to a gene; V was cut back by 1 base and J by 3 bases. In DNA, the CDR3 is TGTGCCAGCAGTTTAGGACAGGGCGACAATCAGCCCCAGCATTTT. It encodes CASSLGQGDNQPQHF.

This clonotype appeared a few times. The J gene is TRBJ2-1, the V gene TRBV5-1, with D possibly called TRBD1 or TRBD2 (6 bases each). CDR3 size: 14 residues. The V gene's germline CDR1 is SGHRS and CDR2 YFSETQ. V dropped 1 base and J dropped 7 bases, with 12 bases sitting between them. This CDR3 reads CASSLRGAGNEQFF. CDR3 DNA: TGCGCCAGCAGCTTGAGGGGGGCGGGGAATGAGCAGTTCTTC.

The chain has TRBV5-1 and TRBJ2-5, with D hard to call. Trimming left V 1 base short and J 2 bases short, with 9 bases between. There are 14 residues in the CDR3. In germline, CDR1 is SGHRS, CDR2 YFSETQ. CDR3: CASSLRPQQETQYF. The CDR3 DNA is TGCGCCAGCAGCTTGAGACCACAACAAGAGACCCAGTACTTC.

This clonotype occurred many times. The gene calls are TRBV5-1 and TRBJ2-1; D ambiguous. Trimming left V 2 bases short and J 7 bases short, with 7 bases between. Germline-derived CDR1 and CDR2 are SGHRS and YFSETQ. The CDR3 extends over 12 amino acids. The CDR3 nucleotides read TGCGCCAGCAGCTTAACCCTTAATGAGCAGTTCTTC. Amino acids: CASSLTLNEQFF. Together with reference TRBV5-1 and TRBJ2-1, the CDR3 gives the full variable domain: KAGVTQTPRYLIKTRGQQVTLSCSPISGHRSVSWYQQTPGQGLQFLFEYFSETQRNKGNFPGRFSGRQFSNSRSEMNVSTLELGDSALYLCASSLTLNEQFFGPGTRLTVL.

This clonotype has just one count. The chain has TRBV3-1 and TRBJ2-1, with 7 bases matching TRBD1. V lost 4 bases and J lost 5; bases outside the gene matches: 11. Germline V gives CDR1 LGHDT, CDR2 YNNKEL (reference sequence). This CDR3 region has 16 residues. The CDR3 bases are TGTGCCAGCAGCCCTCGGGACAGCCCTGCCGACAATGAGCAGTTCTTC. Encoded protein: CASSPRDSPADNEQFF.

This clonotype was counted only a few times. A much more abundant neighbour one base away suggests this may be a read error. The genes are TRBV11-2 and TRBJ1-5; D gene unclear. CDR3 length: 13 amino acids. The germline V gene encodes CDR1 SGHAT and CDR2 FQNNGV. As DNA, the CDR3 is TGTGCCAGCAACTTAGACCCCATTCAGCCCCAGCATTTT. Its translation is CASNLDPIQPQHF. The variable domain in full, with the rest retrieved from reference TRBV11-2 and TRBJ1-5, is EAGVAQSPRYKIIEKRQSVAFWCNPISGHATLYWYQQILGQGPKLLIQFQNNGVVDDSQLPKDRFSAERLKGVDSTLKIQPAKLEDSAVYLCASNLDPIQPQHFGDGTRLSIL.

This chain links TRBV30 with TRBJ2-7, with a possible D match to TRBD1 (5 bases). The CDR3 consists of 13 residues. Germline V gives CDR1 GTSNPN, CDR2 SVGIG (reference sequence). V shed 3 bases and J shed 6 bases, with 15 bases lying between them. The CDR3, as DNA: TGTGCCTGGAGCCTAATTCAGGGTAGCGAGCAGTACTTC. Its translation is CAWSLIQGSEQYF.

In this sample, this clonotype turned up many times. This rearrangement joins TRBV5-1 to TRBJ1-1; D gene ambiguous. V was cut by 3 bases and J by 4 bases, with 13 bases left in between. Germline V lookup: CDR1 SGHRS, CDR2 YFSETQ. The CDR3 is made up of 14 amino acids. CDR3 region: CASSYLRGSTEAFF. The CDR3 coding sequence is TGCGCCAGCAGCTATCTCCGGGGTTCCACTGAAGCTTTCTTT.

This clonotype was detected ten times or more. The V gene is TRBV10-3, the J gene TRBJ2-7; D is possibly TRBD2 (5 bases). Trimming took off 5 bases at V and 2 bases at J, with 10 bases between the two ends. Per the germline V gene, CDR1 is ENHRY and CDR2 is SYGVKD. The CDR3 has 13 residues. The CDR3 protein is CAISSDGTYEQYF. CDR3 sequence (DNA): TGTGCCATCAGTTCCGACGGGACCTACGAGCAGTACTTC.

This clonotype was observed many times. The chain combines TRBV20-1 with TRBJ1-2, with 10 bases lining up with TRBD1. Losses at the gene ends were 6 bases for V and 4 bases for J; bases not matched to a gene: 5. The CDR3 is made up of 13 amino acids. Germline V CDR1 and CDR2: DFQATT, SNEGSKA (reference sequence). The CDR3 loop is CSAEGDRGYGYTF. CDR3 nucleotide sequence: TGCAGTGCGGAAGGGGACAGGGGCTATGGCTACACCTTC.